The clone carrying this T cell receptor (beta chain) was observed a handful of times. The germline V gene has CDR1 SGHRS and CDR2 YFSETQ. The CDR3 contains 18 residues. Trimming removed 1 base at V and 1 base at J, with 19 bases between. This entry comes from a study of blood T cells in healthy people across ages. Sample-barcoded 5' priming and a J-beta primer mix drove a second PCR of roughly 6 to 12 cycles. Carrying 12 random nucleotides, a template-switch adaptor labeled each individual cDNA molecule. TCRdb itself ran the 5' RACE reads through MiXCR, one entry per CDR3 protein. The table shows fewer than 2 million distinct CDR3 sequences, with about 39% occurring only once. At least 6.5 million PBMCs were isolated per sample.

The receptor's source is a human donor in good health. Sequencing was carried out using blood. The genes are TRBV5-1 and TRBJ2-3; D uncertain. The CDR3 loop is CASSLQVARERGTDTQYF. As DNA, the CDR3 is TGCGCCAGCAGCTTGCAAGTGGCAAGGGAACGAGGCACAGATACGCAGTATTTT. Filled out from reference TRBV5-1 and TRBJ2-3, the complete variable domain reads KAGVTQTPRYLIKTRGQQVTLSCSPISGHRSVSWYQQTPGQGLQFLFEYFSETQRNKGNFPGRFSGRQFSNSRSEMNVSTLELGDSALYLCASSLQVARERGTDTQYFGPGTRLTVL.